The 23 T cell receptor beta chains below all came from one sample that was sequenced in a study of blood T cell repertoires in COVID-19. Repertoires were generated with immunoSEQ multiplex PCR, while TCRdb's copy carries only in-frame clones and drops some. This sample has 85,000 to 95,000 clones, with around 86% found just once. The sample taken for sequencing was peripheral blood. The receptor source for this set is an elderly woman with acute or convalescent COVID-19.

The V gene is TRBV3-1 (or the pseudogene TRBV3-2), the J gene TRBJ1-1; a possible D gene is TRBD1 (5 bases). The CDR3 contains 14 residues. V gave up 2 bases and J gave up 2 bases, with 9 bases separating them. Per the germline V gene, CDR1 is LGHDT and CDR2 is YNNKEL (reference sequence). The CDR3 sequence: CASSQRQINTEAFF. As DNA, the CDR3 is TGTGCCAGCAGCCAACGACAGATAAACACTGAAGCTTTCTTT.

This rearrangement joins TRBV7-2 to TRBJ1-4, with D possibly being TRBD1 (5 bases). The germline gives CDR1 SGHTA, CDR2 FQGNSA. V gave up 2 bases and J gave up 3 bases, with 13 bases separating them. The CDR3 spans 16 residues. CDR3 bases: TGTGCCAGCAGCTTAAGGGAGGGGAAGGCTAATGAAAAACTGTTTTTT. It encodes CASSLREGKANEKLFF.

This chain joins TRBV19 and TRBJ1-1; 7 bases line up with TRBD1. The V gene's germline CDR1 is LNHDA and CDR2 SQIVND (reference sequence). The CDR3 contains 15 residues. V shed 3 bases, J shed 0 bases, and the junction held 4 bases outside the gene matches. CDR3 DNA sequence: TGTGCCAGTAGTATGTCGACAGGGCTGAACACTGAAGCTTTCTTT. Translation gives CASSMSTGLNTEAFF.

This chain connects TRBV27 to TRBJ2-1; D may be TRBD1 (7 bases). Trimming stripped 5 bases from V and 0 bases from J, with 11 bases between. The CDR3 spans 15 residues. Per germline, CDR1 MNHEY and CDR2 SMNVEV (reference sequence). The DNA for the CDR3 is TGTGCCAGCAGTCGGAGGGACAGCTCCTACAATGAGCAGTTCTTC. Translation gives CASSRRDSSYNEQFF.

The chain joins TRBV27 to TRBJ2-2, with 8 bases fitting TRBD2. The V and J ends lost 5 bases and 10 bases, in that order; junction bases with no gene match: 9. The CDR3 runs to 14 residues. Germline lookup yields CDR1 MNHEY and CDR2 SMNVEV (reference sequence). The CDR3: CASSKGTRSTELFF. The CDR3 bases are TGTGCCAGCAGTAAGGGGACTAGAAGTACGGAGCTGTTTTTT.

The chain recombines TRBV2 with TRBJ1-5; 9 positions match TRBD1. The germline V gene has CDR1 SNHLY and CDR2 FYNNEI. V gave up 7 bases and J gave up 4 bases; unmatched junction bases: 5. This CDR3 is 14 amino acids long. The CDR3 nucleotides are TGTGCCAGCAAGGCGGGGACAGGGAATCAGCCCCAGCATTTT. This sequence encodes CASKAGTGNQPQHF.

This clone has ten or more counts. The chain has TRBV7-9 and TRBJ1-3; maybe TRBD1 (6 bases). Trimming pared 5 bases from V and 8 bases from J, leaving 19 bases between. Germline V CDR1 and CDR2: SEHNR, FQNEAQ (reference sequence). The CDR3 has 15 amino acids. CDR3 nucleotide sequence: TGTGCCAGCAGCCCCCCAGGCAGGGGTGGGGACACCATATATTTT. Residues: CASSPPGRGGDTIYF.

V gene TRBV20-1 combines with J gene TRBJ2-1; D may be TRBD1 (6 bases). Germline V gene lookup returns CDR1 DFQATT and CDR2 SNEGSKA (reference sequence). The CDR3 length is 16 residues. Between the trimmed V and J ends, which lost 3 bases and 5 bases, there was a span of 20 bases. CDR3 region: CSASISRTAFNNEQFF. CDR3 nucleotides: TGCAGTGCTAGTATAAGTAGGACAGCGTTTAACAATGAGCAGTTCTTC.

V and J are TRBV5-4 and TRBJ2-3; a weak D match, TRBD2 (6 bases). The ends were cut back, 2 bases at V and 11 bases at J, with 12 bases in the middle. The germline CDR1 and CDR2 sequences are SGHNT and YYREEE (reference sequence). The CDR3 extends over 12 amino acids. The CDR3 here is CASSFMGGEQYF. In DNA form, the CDR3 reads TGTGCCAGCAGCTTTATGGGGGGTGAGCAGTATTTT.

This chain uses TRBV7-6 with TRBJ2-7; 9 bases match TRBD1. Losses at the gene ends were 4 bases for V and 8 bases for J; bases not matched to a gene: 15. Germline V gives CDR1 SGHVS, CDR2 FNYEAQ. The CDR3 loop spans 16 amino acids. CDR3 bases: TGTGCCAGCAGCTCGCCTTCGGGGACAGGGTTGGGAAAGCAGTACTTC. Protein sequence: CASSSPSGTGLGKQYF. Variable domain in full (rest from reference TRBV7-6 and TRBJ2-7): GAGVSQSPRYKVTKRGQDVALRCDPISGHVSLYWYRQALGQGPEFLTYFNYEAQQDKSGLPNDRFSAERPEGSISTLTIQRTEQRDSAMYRCASSSPSGTGLGKQYFGPGTRLTVT.

The DNA of the CDR3 is TGTGCCAGCAGCTTAGGGGTCAGGGGAACGGGAAACACCATATATTTT. Protein: CASSLGVRGTGNTIYF. The V call is TRBV7-2, the J call TRBJ1-3, with a possible D match to TRBD1 (6 bases). Germline V gene sequence: CDR1 SGHTA, CDR2 FQGNSA. V lost 1 base and J lost 4, with 14 bases in between. The CDR3 loop spans 16 amino acids.

This clone has just one count. Here the CDR3 DNA reads TGTGCCAGTACCGTCGAAGGGGGAAAACTGTTTTTT. The encoded protein is CASTVEGGKLFF. This chain uses TRBV19 with TRBJ1-4; the D gene is possibly TRBD1 (6 bases). Trimming took 7 bases from V and 10 from J, leaving 13 bases between them. Per the germline V gene, CDR1 is LNHDA and CDR2 is SQIVND (reference sequence). There are 12 residues in the CDR3. Drawing the rest from reference TRBV19 and TRBJ1-4, the complete variable domain is DGGITQSPKYLFRKEGQNVTLSCEQNLNHDAMYWYRQDPGQGLRLIYYSQIVNDFQKGDIAEGYSVSREKKESFPLTVTSAQKNPTAFYLCASTVEGGKLFFGSGTQLSVL.

V gene TRBV7-9 combines with J gene TRBJ2-7; 7 bases are shared with TRBD2. Germline loops: CDR1 SEHNR, CDR2 FQNEAQ (reference sequence). Losses at the gene ends were 0 bases for V and 6 bases for J; bases not matched to a gene: 8. The CDR3 is 15 residues long. CDR3 amino acids: CASSLAASGMGEQYF. The CDR3 DNA follows: TGTGCCAGCAGCTTAGCGGCTAGCGGTATGGGCGAGCAGTACTTC.

The table lists this clone with a count of one. The chain recombines TRBV15 with TRBJ1-1; possibly TRBD1 for D (6 bases). V lost 5 bases, J lost 4 bases, and 11 bases lay in between. This CDR3 has 13 amino acids. Per germline, CDR1 LNHNV and CDR2 YYDKDF (reference sequence). CDR3 amino acids: CATSLGAGTEAFF. DNA for the CDR3: TGTGCCACCAGCCTGGGGGCCGGCACTGAAGCTTTCTTT.

V is TRBV3-1 (or the pseudogene TRBV3-2) and J is TRBJ2-5; 9 nucleotides align to TRBD2. CDR3 length: 13 residues. Germline CDR1 LGHDT, CDR2 YNNKEL (reference sequence). Trimming took 2 bases from V and 11 from J; bases not matched to a gene: 6. Written as DNA, the CDR3 is TGTGCCAGCAGCCAACTAGCGGGGACACGACAGTACTTC. Translated, it gives CASSQLAGTRQYF.

The chain employs TRBV7-2 and TRBJ1-5; D is possibly TRBD1 (5 bases). This CDR3 contains 14 residues. Germline V CDR1 and CDR2: SGHTA, FQGNSA. The V end was cut by 1 base, the J end by 9 bases, with 13 bases between. The CDR3 nucleotides read TGTGCCAGCAGCTTAGGACAGCCGCCTTCGCCCCAGCATTTT. This translates into CASSLGQPPSPQHF.

The chain's CDR3 is CASRDTPYNEQFF. DNA of the CDR3: TGTGCCAGCCGGGACACACCCTACAATGAGCAGTTCTTC. The chain recombines TRBV19 with TRBJ2-1; D may be TRBD1 (6 bases). Germline assignment: CDR1 LNHDA and CDR2 SQIVND (reference sequence). The CDR3 contains 13 residues. Trimming shortened V by 9 bases and J by 2 bases, and 11 bases separated the two germline ends.

This clone is a singleton in its sample. The rearrangement joins TRBV3-1 (or the pseudogene TRBV3-2) to TRBJ2-5, with 9 bases identical to TRBD1. CDR3 length equals 16 residues. Germline loops: CDR1 LGHDT, CDR2 YNNKEL (reference sequence). The trim removed 4 bases at V and 6 bases at J, leaving 12 bases unmatched. The DNA for the CDR3 is TGTGCCAGCAGCCCTTACCCTACAGGGGGCACGAAGACCCAGTACTTC. Translated, it gives CASSPYPTGGTKTQYF.

With regard to this clone: Other nucleotide sequences in the sample specify the same CDR3. The V gene is TRBV18, the J gene TRBJ1-5; TRBD1 matches at 7 bases. The CDR3 is made up of 14 amino acids. CDR1 and CDR2 (germline): KGHSH, LQKENI. Losses at the gene ends were 3 bases for V and 7 bases for J; bases not matched to a gene: 6. CDR3 sequence (DNA): TGTGCCAGCTCACCGAACAGGGGAAACCAGCCCCAGCATTTT. Its protein product is CASSPNRGNQPQHF. The variable domain in full, completed from reference TRBV18 and TRBJ1-5, reads NAGVMQNPRHLVRRRGQEARLRCSPMKGHSHVYWYRQLPEEGLKFMVYLQKENIIDESGMPKERFSAEFPKEGPSILRIQQVVRGDSAAYFCASSPNRGNQPQHFGDGTRLSIL.

In regard to this clone: The junction does not match germline at one end; this may be a read error. The chain carries TRBV7-7 and TRBJ2-2; 10 bases fit TRBD2. CDR3 length: 16 amino acids. The germline V gene has CDR1 SSHAT and CDR2 FNYEAQ (reference sequence). CDR3 in amino acids: CASSPQLAGSAGELFF. In nucleotides, the CDR3 is TGTGCTAGCAGCCCCCAACTAGCGGGGTCCGCCGGGGAGCTGTTTTTT.

The J gene is TRBJ2-5, the V gene TRBV11-3; possibly TRBD1 for D (5 bases). This CDR3 has 15 amino acids. The germline V and J ends were trimmed by 3 bases and 5 bases, with 16 bases remaining between them. CDR1 SGHNT and CDR2 YENEEA come from the germline V gene. CDR3 in amino acids: CASSLGGTKGETQYF. The CDR3 DNA sequence: TGTGCCAGCAGCTTGGGCGGTACCAAGGGGGAGACCCAGTACTTC.

The chain combines TRBV19 with TRBJ2-7; the match to TRBD1 covers 9 bases. CDR3 length: 16 residues. The J segment lost 1 base and the V segment lost 0 bases, leaving 4 bases of the junction unmatched. The germline CDR1 and CDR2 sequences are LNHDA and SQIVND (reference sequence). In DNA form, the CDR3 reads TGTGCCAGTAGTATAGATGCGGGGACAGGGTCCTACGAGCAGTACTTC. Translating gives CASSIDAGTGSYEQYF. Supplemented by reference TRBV19 and TRBJ2-7, the full variable domain reads DGGITQSPKYLFRKEGQNVTLSCEQNLNHDAMYWYRQDPGQGLRLIYYSQIVNDFQKGDIAEGYSVSREKKESFPLTVTSAQKNPTAFYLCASSIDAGTGSYEQYFGPGTRLTVT.

This clone was recorded many times. The rearrangement uses TRBV30 and TRBJ1-6; D gene ambiguous. V was shortened by 0 bases and J by 6 bases, with 12 bases between the two germline ends. This CDR3 is 15 amino acids long. The V gene's germline CDR1 is GTSNPN and CDR2 SVGIG (reference sequence). The CDR3 region is CAWSVSNSFNSPLHF. The CDR3 coding sequence is TGTGCCTGGAGTGTATCCAACAGCTTTAATTCACCCCTCCACTTT.